This T cell receptor (beta chain) was recorded in a study of blood T cell repertoires in COVID-19. The wider study: Sources were T cells, B-cell-depleted T cells, or PBMCs; the material itself was cDNA or gDNA.

Germline V gene sequence: CDR1 SGHDN, CDR2 FVKESK. The length of the CDR3 is 13 residues. The V gene lost 3 bases and the J gene lost 6 bases, with 8 bases spanning the gap. In the original processing: Reference gene primer amplification gave estimated nucleated cell counts. Measured with immunoSEQ multiplex PCR; TCRdb has only the in-frame clones, and not every one. V, J and clone size reflect that table, while D and trimming were determined from the DNA. Of some 300,000 clones listed, around 89% are singletons. The study drew participants aged about 18 to 95 years from 20 to 30 US areas. Donors in Cohort 3 who had recovered were those with two negative PCRs, healthcare professional clearance, or resolution of their symptoms.

The V call is TRBV14, the J call TRBJ2-2; D gene unclear. The sequence derives from a middle-aged woman who had recovered from COVID-19. The sequenced material came from PBMCs or T cells enriched from blood (not recorded which). The CDR3 loop reads CASSHHSAGELFF. CDR3 coding DNA: TGTGCCAGCAGCCACCATTCGGCCGGGGAGCTGTTTTTT.